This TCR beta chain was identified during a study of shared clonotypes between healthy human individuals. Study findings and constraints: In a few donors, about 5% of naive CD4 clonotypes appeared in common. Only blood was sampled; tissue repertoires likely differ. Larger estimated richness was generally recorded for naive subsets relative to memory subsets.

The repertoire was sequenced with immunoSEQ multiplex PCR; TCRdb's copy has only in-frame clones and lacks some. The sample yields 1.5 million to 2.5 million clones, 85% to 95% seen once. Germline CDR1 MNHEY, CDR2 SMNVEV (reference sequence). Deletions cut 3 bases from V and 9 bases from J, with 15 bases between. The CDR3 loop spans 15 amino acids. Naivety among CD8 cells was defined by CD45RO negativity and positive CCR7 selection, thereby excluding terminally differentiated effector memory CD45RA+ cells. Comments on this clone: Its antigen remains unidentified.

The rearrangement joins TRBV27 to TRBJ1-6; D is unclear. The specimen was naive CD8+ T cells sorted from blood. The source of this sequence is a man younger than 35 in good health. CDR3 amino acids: CASSLGERRSSPLHF. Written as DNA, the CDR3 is TGTGCCAGCAGTTTGGGAGAACGGAGAAGTTCACCCCTCCACTTT.